A single sample is the source of the 2 T cell receptor beta chains below, sequenced in a study of shared clonotypes between healthy human individuals. Clones were sequenced by immunoSEQ multiplex PCR, and TCRdb holds only the in-frame ones, with some missing. The profile shows about 100,000 clones, about 67% of them singletons. The sample was memory CD8+ T cells sorted from blood. The subset was: CD45RO+ cells pooled with CCR7-negative TemRA cells. The receptors were sampled from a woman in her twenties or thirties in good health.

Turning to this clone: Other DNA variants within this sample encode the same CDR3. The chain uses TRBV7-9 and TRBJ2-1; D uncertain. Germline CDR1 is SEHNR and CDR2 is FQNEAQ (reference sequence). The V end lost 0 bases, the J end lost 6 bases, and 3 bases lay between the germline ends. CDR3 length: 12 amino acids. The CDR3 here is CASSLAINEQFF. The CDR3 coding sequence is TGTGCCAGCAGCTTAGCAATCAATGAGCAGTTCTTC. The full variable domain, in which reference TRBV7-9 and TRBJ2-1 provide the parts outside the CDR3, is DTGVSQNPRHKITKRGQNVTFRCDPISEHNRLYWYRQTLGQGPEFLTYFQNEAQLEKSRLLSDRFSAERPKGSFSTLEIQRTEQGDSAMYLCASSLAINEQFFGPGTRLTVL.

The chain couples TRBV16 to TRBJ1-5; 8 positions match TRBD1. CDR1 is KGHSY and CDR2 is FQNENV in the germline V gene. This CDR3 spans 18 amino acids. V lost 4 bases to trimming and J lost 6 bases; unmatched junction nucleotides: 17. The CDR3 region is CASSPPGQGAEGIQPQHF. CDR3 DNA sequence: TGTGCCAGCAGCCCCCCGGGGCAGGGGGCGGAAGGGATTCAGCCCCAGCATTTT.